The T cell receptor (beta chain) described here comes from a study of technical replicates of blood from a few donors. Some clones are missing from TCRdb's copy, which holds only in-frame ones; the method was immunoSEQ multiplex PCR. The sample holds 95,000 to 100,000 clones, roughly 95% seen once. This receptor was identified in a human donor in good health. What was sequenced was T cells isolated from PBMCs.

The CDR3 here is CASSVASGGARDTQYF. The CDR3 DNA sequence: TGTGCCAGCAGCGTCGCTAGCGGGGGAGCCAGAGATACGCAGTATTTT. The chain is built from TRBV7-2 and TRBJ2-3; 10 bases agree with TRBD2. V lost 5 bases and J lost 5; bases outside the gene matches: 10. This CDR3 spans 16 amino acids. Germline V gene data show CDR1 as SGHTA and CDR2 as FQGNSA.